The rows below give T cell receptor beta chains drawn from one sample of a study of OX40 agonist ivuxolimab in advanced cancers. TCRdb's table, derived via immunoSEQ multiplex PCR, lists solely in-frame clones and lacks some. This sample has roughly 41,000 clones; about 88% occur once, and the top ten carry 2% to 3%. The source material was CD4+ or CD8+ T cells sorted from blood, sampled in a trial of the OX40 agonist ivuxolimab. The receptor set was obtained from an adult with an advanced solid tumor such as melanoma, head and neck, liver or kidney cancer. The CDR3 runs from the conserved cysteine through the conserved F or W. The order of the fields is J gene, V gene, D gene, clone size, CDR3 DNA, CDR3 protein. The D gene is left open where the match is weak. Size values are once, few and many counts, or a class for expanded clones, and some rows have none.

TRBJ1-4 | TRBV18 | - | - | TGTGCCAGCTCACCGGAAGTATCAAGGGCAAGAGGGAAACTGTTTTTT | CASSPEVSRARGKLFF
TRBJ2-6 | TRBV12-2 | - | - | TGTGCAAGTCGCTTACAGGTGCGGGGACAGGGGGCGCCTGGGGCCAACGTCCTGACTTTC | CASRLQVRGQGAPGANVLTF
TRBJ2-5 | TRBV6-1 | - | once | TGTGCCAGCAGTGAACGGGGGGCCGGTTCAGGTCGGGAGACCCAGTACTTC | CASSERGAGSGRETQYF
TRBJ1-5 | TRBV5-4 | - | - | TGTGCCAGCAGCTTGGACCGACAGGACCCGCCCCAGCATTTT | CASSLDRQDPPQHF
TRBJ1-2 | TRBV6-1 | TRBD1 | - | TGTGCCAGCAGCGGGACAGGGGAAACTAACTATGGCTACACCTTC | CASSGTGETNYGYTF
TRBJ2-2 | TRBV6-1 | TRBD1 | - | TGTGCCAGCAGGGCCGGGACAGGGAACACCGGGGAGCTGTTTTTT | CASRAGTGNTGELFF
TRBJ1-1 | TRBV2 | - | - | TGTGCCAGCACGATGGAGGGGCTTCACACTGAAGCTTTCTTT | CASTMEGLHTEAFF
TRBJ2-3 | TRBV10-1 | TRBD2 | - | TGCGCCAGCAGTGTAGGGCGGGGGGGCCGAACAGATACGCAGTATTTT | CASSVGRGGRTDTQYF
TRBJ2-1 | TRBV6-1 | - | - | TGTGCCAGCAGTGAAGAAGTTGGGTTAGAGGGCGGCCTTTACAATGAGCAGTTCTTC | CASSEEVGLEGGLYNEQFF
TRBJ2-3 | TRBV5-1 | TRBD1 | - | TGCGCCAGCAGCCCGGGACAGGGTACTCAAGATACGCAGTATTTT | CASSPGQGTQDTQYF
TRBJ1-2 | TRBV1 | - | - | TGCACCAGCAGCCAAAAGACGGTCTATGGCTACACCTTC | CTSSQKTVYGYTF
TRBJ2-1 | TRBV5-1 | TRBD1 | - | TGCGCCAGCAGCCCGCGACAGGGGGCACGTAATGAGCAGTTCTTC | CASSPRQGARNEQFF